The clone carrying this T cell receptor beta chain was seen repeatedly, ten times or more. Its antigen is currently unknown. The sample is drawn from a study of T cells after yellow fever vaccination. About the study: SMART-Seq v4 Ultra Low Input handled preparation of low-cell-number fractions.

The CDR3 runs 14 residues. V was shortened by 6 bases and J by 0 bases, with 9 bases between the two germline ends. Germline loops: CDR1 SGDLS, CDR2 YYNGEE. Study results and caveats: A small proportion of clonotypes was detected in both the CD4 and CD8 compartments. Contaminants from the bulk population, in the form of abundant clonotypes, could be found in FACS-sorted repertoires.

Production of TCR cDNA was by 5'RACE template switching, which also added a universal primer site and UMIs. TCRdb called the 5' RACE reads again in MiXCR, with one record for every CDR3 protein. Here the sample spans 250,000 or so distinct CDR3 sequences, 3.6% being singletons. This TCR was recovered from a man aged 18 to 29 who received the YFV17D yellow fever vaccine. V gene TRBV9 combines with J gene TRBJ2-2; D may be TRBD2 (5 bases). Here the sequenced sample was PBMCs, taken 15 days after the yellow fever booster vaccination. The CDR3: CASMSGTNTGELFF. The CDR3 DNA follows: TGTGCCAGCATGTCGGGAACGAACACCGGGGAGCTGTTTTTT.